This T cell receptor (beta chain) originates from a study of T cell changes during pregnancy in multiple sclerosis. Profiling relied on immunoSEQ multiplex PCR, and the TCRdb table lists in-frame clones only, not all of them. The sample contains 35,000 to 55,000 clones, 75% to 95% of which appear only once. The CDR3 has 15 amino acids. From germline, CDR1 is SGDLS and CDR2 YYNGEE. The V and J ends lost 2 bases and 4 bases respectively, with 13 bases between them. The chain carries TRBV9 and TRBJ1-3, with a possible D match to TRBD1 (5 bases). The TCR comes from a female donor with multiple sclerosis, enrolled in a pregnancy study. Sequenced here: CD4+ T cells from peripheral blood mononuclear cells, sampled before pregnancy. Here the CDR3 reads CASSVQGEAGNTIYF. Here the CDR3 DNA reads TGTGCCAGCAGCGTGCAGGGTGAAGCGGGAAACACCATATATTTT.